These 20 T cell receptor beta chains originate from one sample sequenced in a study of human T cells and chemical hapten exposure. Using its own MiXCR run on the RACE reads, TCRdb lists one record per CDR3 protein. The table has about 54,000 distinct CDR3 sequences, around 9.5% seen once. As to time point: patch test 2, 6 weeks after DPC sensitization. Treatment of the sample: therapeutic diphenylcyclopropenone sensitization with weekly scalp DPC. The sequences come from whole blood, collected in connection with sensitization to the hapten diphenylcyclopropenone (DPC). The receptor set was obtained from a woman aged 50 to 60 with alopecia areata. Some clones in this sample may be carry-over from other donors' samples.

This clonotype was detected only a few times. The gene calls are TRBV7-2 and TRBJ2-3, with a weak D call TRBD2 (5 bases). Germline V gives CDR1 SGHTA, CDR2 FQGNSA. The V end was cut by 2 bases, the J end by 9 bases, with 9 bases between. The CDR3 is 12 residues long. The DNA for the CDR3 is TGTGCCAGCAGCTTAAAGGGAGTGACGCAGTATTTT. Protein product: CASSLKGVTQYF.

The CDR3 loop reads CASSLNVIRGGYNEKLFF. The CDR3 nucleotides are TGTGCCAGCAGCTTAAATGTTATTCGGGGAGGATACAATGAAAAACTGTTTTTT. The chain links TRBV7-8 to TRBJ1-4; D not resolved. The CDR3 covers 18 residues. Trimming stripped 2 bases from V and 5 bases from J, with 21 bases between. Germline lookup yields CDR1 SGHVS and CDR2 FQNEAQ.

There are a few counts of this clonotype. The CDR3: CAMASGGGDTQYF. The CDR3 DNA reads TGTGCCATGGCTAGCGGAGGGGGAGATACGCAGTATTTT. The J gene is TRBJ2-3, the V gene TRBV10-3; D is possibly TRBD2 (7 bases). Between the trimmed V and J ends, which lost 9 bases and 5 bases, there was a span of 15 bases. This CDR3 contains 13 residues. Per the germline V gene, CDR1 is ENHRY and CDR2 is SYGVKD.

Many counts were recorded for this clonotype. The rearrangement links TRBV7-8 to TRBJ1-5, with 7 nucleotides matching TRBD1. CDR3 length equals 13 residues. The germline gives CDR1 SGHVS, CDR2 FQNEAQ. V lost 2 bases to trimming and J lost 5 bases; unmatched junction nucleotides: 0. The CDR3 region is CASSLQGDQPQHF. In DNA form, the CDR3 reads TGTGCCAGCAGCTTACAGGGGGATCAGCCCCAGCATTTT.

This clonotype was detected only once. J is TRBJ2-7 and V is TRBV20-1; D not resolved. V was trimmed by 0 bases and J by 3 bases, leaving 3 bases between them. Per the germline V gene, CDR1 is DFQATT and CDR2 is SNEGSKA (reference sequence). CDR3 length: 11 amino acids. In DNA, the CDR3 is TGCAGTGCTAGAGAGATCTACGAGCAGTACTTC. This sequence encodes CSAREIYEQYF.

In this sample, this clonotype turned up a few times. The chain employs TRBV7-2 and TRBJ2-1, with a possible D match to TRBD1 (5 bases). Per the germline V gene, CDR1 is SGHTA and CDR2 is FQGNSA. CDR3 length: 14 residues. Trimming took off 0 bases at V and 9 bases at J, with 12 bases between the two ends. In nucleotides, the CDR3 is TGTGCCAGCAGCTTAGCGCAGGGTAGGGGTGAGCAGTTCTTC. This encodes CASSLAQGRGEQFF. Combining the CDR3 with reference TRBV7-2 and TRBJ2-1 gives the whole variable domain GAGVSQSPSNKVTEKGKDVELRCDPISGHTALYWYRQSLGQGLEFLIYFQGNSAPDKSGLPSDRFSAERTGGSVSTLTIQRTQQEDSAVYLCASSLAQGRGEQFFGPGTRLTVL.

A note on this clonotype: A clone one base away is much larger, so this may be a read error. The V call is TRBV29-1, the J call TRBJ1-1; D unclear. This CDR3 has 13 residues. Germline V gives CDR1 SQVTM, CDR2 ANQGSEA. CDR3 in amino acids: CGVESGMNTEAFF. CDR3 DNA sequence: TGCGGCGTGGAAAGTGGTATGAACACTGAAGCTTTCTTT.

This clonotype was seen only a few times. The gene calls are TRBV28 and TRBJ1-5; the D is unclear. This CDR3 comprises 11 residues. V shed 7 bases and J shed 4 bases, with 5 bases lying between them. Germline-derived CDR1 and CDR2 are MDHEN and SYDVKM. For the CDR3, the DNA is TGTGCCAGCATGAAGAATCAGCCCCAGCATTTT. Protein sequence: CASMKNQPQHF.

The CDR3 DNA is TGCAGCTTTCGGCTCCCCACCACTGAAGCTTTCTTT. It codes for CSFRLPTTEAFF. The rearrangement links TRBV29-1 to TRBJ1-1; no clear D gene. Trimming removed 8 bases at V and 4 bases at J, with 14 bases between. The germline V gene encodes CDR1 SQVTM and CDR2 ANQGSEA. CDR3 length: 12 amino acids.

This clonotype was counted only a few times. One junction end disagrees with the germline gene, perhaps due to a read error. This sequence joins TRBV28 and TRBJ2-7; perhaps TRBD1 as D (6 bases). Germline CDR1 and CDR2: MDHEN and SYDVKM. There are 13 residues in the CDR3. This CDR3 reads CASSSRQASFWDF. Here the CDR3 DNA reads TGTGCCAGCAGTTCGCGACAGGCCTCTTTCTGGGACTTC.

Note on this clonotype: At one boundary the junction diverges from the germline segment, which might be a read error. V is TRBV20-1 and J is TRBJ2-6; perhaps TRBD1 as D (7 bases). Germline lookup yields CDR1 DFQATT and CDR2 SNEGSKA (reference sequence). The CDR3 runs 16 residues. In DNA, the CDR3 is TGCAGTGTCACCCAGGGGGGTTTGTCTGGGGCCTACGTCCTGACTTTC. Encoded protein: CSVTQGGLSGAYVLTF.

This clonotype was seen ten or more times. The chain carries TRBV2 and TRBJ2-6; D unresolved. The CDR3 extends over 13 amino acids. V was cut by 5 bases and J by 0 bases, with 2 bases left in between. Germline CDR1 reads SNHLY; CDR2 reads FYNNEI. The CDR3 sequence: CASSYSGANVLTF. Here the CDR3 DNA reads TGTGCCAGCAGTTACTCTGGGGCCAACGTCCTGACTTTC.

This clonotype was observed a handful of times. The chain is built from TRBV28 and TRBJ2-7; D is ambiguous. The V end was cut by 4 bases, the J end by 1 base, with 5 bases between. There are 12 residues in the CDR3. The germline V gene has CDR1 MDHEN and CDR2 SYDVKM. This CDR3 reads CASSYPSYEQYF. CDR3 coding DNA: TGTGCCAGCAGTTATCCGTCCTACGAGCAGTACTTC. The full variable domain, its missing parts supplied by reference TRBV28 and TRBJ2-7, is DVKVTQSSRYLVKRTGEKVFLECVQDMDHENMFWYRQDPGLGLRLIYFSYDVKMKEKGDIPEGYSVSREKKERFSLILESASTNQTSMYLCASSYPSYEQYFGPGTRLTVT.

On this clonotype: Its ends do not fully match the called genes, so a read error is possible. J is TRBJ2-5 and V is TRBV28; D is uncertain. Germline V gene sequence: CDR1 MDHEN, CDR2 SYDVKM. The CDR3 extends over 11 amino acids. CDR3 sequence: CASSAHETRYF. Written as DNA, the CDR3 is TGTGCCAGCAGTGCCCACGAGACCCGGTACTTC. Full variable domain (rest looked up from reference TRBV28 and TRBJ2-5): DVKVTQSSRYLVKRTGEKVFLECVQDMDHENMFWYRQDPGLGLRLIYFSYDVKMKEKGDIPEGYSVSREKKERFSLILESASTNQTSMYLCASSAHETRYFGPGTRLLVL.

This clonotype was observed many times. This chain uses TRBV7-2 with TRBJ2-4, with TRBD1 identical over 9 bases. The germline CDR1 and CDR2 sequences are SGHTA and FQGNSA. The V and J ends lost 2 bases and 13 bases, in that order; junction bases with no gene match: 6. This CDR3 contains 13 residues. This CDR3 reads CASSLPNRGRQYF. In nucleotides, the CDR3 is TGTGCCAGCAGCTTACCCAACAGGGGGCGGCAGTACTTC.

This clonotype was observed at least ten times. The V call is TRBV18, the J call TRBJ1-6; the D gene is possibly TRBD1 (5 bases). This CDR3 contains 15 residues. V was shortened by 3 bases and J by 8 bases, with 14 bases between the two germline ends. CDR1 is KGHSH, CDR2 LQKENI, per germline. CDR3 nucleotides: TGTGCCAGCTCACCCCTCGGGACGCTCGATTCACCCCTCCACTTT. Translated: CASSPLGTLDSPLHF.

This clonotype was observed many times. The chain joins TRBV7-2 to TRBJ1-1; D is uncertain. There are 15 residues in the CDR3. V was clipped by 3 bases and J by 5 bases, with 16 bases between them. Germline CDR1 SGHTA, CDR2 FQGNSA. The CDR3 region is CASSFTADATTEAFF. For the CDR3, the DNA is TGTGCCAGCAGCTTTACGGCAGACGCTACGACTGAAGCTTTCTTT.

A few counts support this clonotype. This chain connects TRBV29-1 to TRBJ1-2, with D possibly TRBD1 on 5 matching bases. The ends were cut back, 3 bases at V and 4 bases at J, with 12 bases in the middle. The CDR3 extends over 13 amino acids. CDR1 and CDR2 from the germline V gene are SQVTM and ANQGSEA. The CDR3 DNA reads TGCAGCGTTGACTCACAGGCCTCCTATGGCTACACCTTC. The encoded protein is CSVDSQASYGYTF.

The chain recombines TRBV7-6 with TRBJ2-1; a possible D gene is TRBD2 (6 bases). The germline V gene has CDR1 SGHVS and CDR2 FNYEAQ. The CDR3 extends over 12 amino acids. The V end lost 0 bases, the J end lost 10 bases, and 7 bases lay between the germline ends. CDR3 residues: CASSLAGGEQFF. In DNA form, the CDR3 reads TGTGCCAGCAGCTTAGCGGGAGGAGAGCAGTTCTTC. The variable domain in full, with the rest retrieved from reference TRBV7-6 and TRBJ2-1, is GAGVSQSPRYKVTKRGQDVALRCDPISGHVSLYWYRQALGQGPEFLTYFNYEAQQDKSGLPNDRFSAERPEGSISTLTIQRTEQRDSAMYRCASSLAGGEQFFGPGTRLTVL.

This clonotype was seen at least ten times. The chain combines TRBV7-7 with TRBJ2-1, with TRBD2 identical over 8 bases. CDR1 and CDR2 (germline): SSHAT, FNYEAQ (reference sequence). V dropped 5 bases and J dropped 16; count of bases not matched to a gene: 13. The CDR3 is made up of 13 amino acids. In nucleotides, the CDR3 is TGTGCCAGCAGCCACTTATCCGGGACTAGGTTTTTCTTC. This codes for CASSHLSGTRFFF.